The entry below gives a single T cell receptor (beta chain) sequence along with its context. The antigen is unknown. Primers for the PCR totalled 60 Vbeta and 13 Jbeta. Some clones are missing from TCRdb's copy, which holds only in-frame ones; the method was immunoSEQ multiplex PCR. Altogether about 160,000 clones are present, around four fifths being singletons, with the ten largest covering about 1.3%. The CDR3 is 14 residues long. Between the trimmed V and J ends, which lost 3 bases and 7 bases, there was a span of 13 bases. Per the germline V gene, CDR1 is MDHEN and CDR2 is SYDVKM. These data are taken from a study of cytomegalovirus exposure and HLA in healthy donors. Donors were nominally healthy when sampled, though unrecorded immune exposures were likely. Study findings and constraints: Later on, an analysis showed TCR association rates differing by HLA locus, with DRB1 the most and HLA-C the fewest. A list of 150 to 200 TCR beta chains associated with cytomegalovirus was given. A prior analysis recorded that most TCR beta V segments were productive about 87% or about 30% of the time.

Sequencing was done on a sample of PBMCs. This chain connects TRBV28 to TRBJ2-1; D gene uncertain. The sequence derives from a woman between 45 and 60 years old in good health and CMV-seronegative. The CDR3 reads CASSFPVSWNEQFF. CDR3 bases: TGTGCCAGCAGTTTTCCAGTTTCTTGGAATGAGCAGTTCTTC.